This TCR beta chain was sequenced in a study of blood T cell repertoires in COVID-19. TCRdb keeps only in-frame clones here, not all; method: immunoSEQ multiplex PCR. The sample shows 250,000 to 350,000 clones, about nine tenths of them seen only once. Sequencing was done on a sample of PBMCs or T cells enriched from blood (not recorded which). The origin of this receptor is a woman between 18 and 29 years old who had recovered from COVID-19.

The CDR3 DNA is TGTGCCAGCAGCCAAGCCGGGGATTCCTACGAGCAGTACTTC. As protein: CASSQAGDSYEQYF. The rearrangement uses TRBV3-1 (or the pseudogene TRBV3-2) and TRBJ2-7; D is perhaps TRBD2 (5 bases). V dropped 1 base and J dropped 1 base, with 8 bases sitting between them. This CDR3 comprises 14 residues. CDR1 is LGHDT, CDR2 YNNKEL, per germline (reference sequence).